This T cell receptor beta chain was captured in a study of cytomegalovirus exposure and HLA in healthy donors. Study background: Findings of an earlier analysis included around 120 million unique TCR beta sequences from 180 million or so T cells. Study observations and caveats: Upon later analysis, HLA-associated TCR beta chains proved more clonally expanded than other, equally common chains. Upon later analysis, TCR association rates were observed to vary by HLA locus, being highest for DRB1 and lowest for HLA-C.

On this clone: What it binds is unknown.

After removal of 4 bases from V and 3 bases from J, the junction contained 15 bases not matched to a gene. Germline CDR1 SGDLS, CDR2 YYNGEE. The CDR3 totals 17 residues. It was with 60 Vbeta and 13 Jbeta primers that the PCR ran. Generated by immunoSEQ multiplex PCR, the TCRdb table keeps only in-frame clones and is missing some. Here the sample spans 120,000 to 150,000 clones, about 84% being singletons. The gene calls are TRBV9 and TRBJ2-7, with TRBD1 identical over 8 bases. The specimen was PBMCs. This TCR came from a male donor in good health and CMV-seronegative. The CDR3: CASSPHGGQVFIYEQYF. Written as DNA, the CDR3 is TGTGCCAGCAGCCCTCATGGGGGACAGGTCTTTATCTACGAGCAGTACTTC.